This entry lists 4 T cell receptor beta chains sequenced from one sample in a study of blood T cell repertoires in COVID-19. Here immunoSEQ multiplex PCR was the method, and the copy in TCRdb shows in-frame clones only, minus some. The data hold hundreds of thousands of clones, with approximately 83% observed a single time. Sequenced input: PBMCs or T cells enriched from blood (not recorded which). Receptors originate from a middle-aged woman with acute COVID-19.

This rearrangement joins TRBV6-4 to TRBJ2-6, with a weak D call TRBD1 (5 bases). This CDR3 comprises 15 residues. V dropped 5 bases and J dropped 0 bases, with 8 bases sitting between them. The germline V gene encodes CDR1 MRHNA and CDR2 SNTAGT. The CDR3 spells CASSSDNSGANVLTF. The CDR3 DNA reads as TGTGCCAGCAGTTCGGACAACTCTGGGGCCAACGTCCTGACTTTC.

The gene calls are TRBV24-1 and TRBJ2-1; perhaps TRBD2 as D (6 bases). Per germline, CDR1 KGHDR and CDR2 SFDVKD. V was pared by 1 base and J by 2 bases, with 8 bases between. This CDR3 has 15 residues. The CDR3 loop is CATSDLAGPYNEQFF. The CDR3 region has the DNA TGTGCCACCAGTGATTTAGCGGGTCCCTACAATGAGCAGTTCTTC.

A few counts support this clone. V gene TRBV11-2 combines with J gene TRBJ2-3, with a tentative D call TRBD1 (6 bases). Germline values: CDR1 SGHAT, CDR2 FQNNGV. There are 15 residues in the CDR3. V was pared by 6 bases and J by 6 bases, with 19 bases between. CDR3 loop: CASSTRGLRGDTQYF. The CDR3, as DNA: TGTGCCAGCAGTACCAGGGGTCTAAGGGGCGATACGCAGTATTTT.

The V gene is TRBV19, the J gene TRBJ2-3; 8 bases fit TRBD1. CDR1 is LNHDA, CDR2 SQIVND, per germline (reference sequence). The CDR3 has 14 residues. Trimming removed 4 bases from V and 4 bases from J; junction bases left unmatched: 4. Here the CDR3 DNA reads TGTGCCAGTAGTAACCAGGGGGCCGCAGATACGCAGTATTTT. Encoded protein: CASSNQGAADTQYF.